This TCR beta chain was sequenced for a study of CD8 T cells in ankylosing spondylitis. Preparation of TCR beta libraries was done by quantitative 5'-RACE with molecular barcodes. TCRdb re-called the 5' RACE reads with MiXCR, one entry per CDR3 protein. The table records some 220,000 distinct CDR3 sequences, 6% to 8.5% of them present only once. This clonotype was counted at least ten times. Its antigen is still unknown. V shed 6 bases, J shed 5 bases, and the junction held 6 bases outside the gene matches. Germline V gene data show CDR1 as SEHNR and CDR2 as FQNEAQ (reference sequence). CDR3 size: 13 residues. Broader study findings: Some of the motif variants had earlier been found in reactive arthritis patients' fluid and blood. The authors reported significant enrichment of disease-linked clones in matched ankylosing spondylitis synovial fluid. There was a TCR beta motif, made of eight highly homologous variants, that appeared characteristic of ankylosing spondylitis blood. Relatively scarce in peripheral blood, disease-linked clones were CD8+.

The genes are TRBV7-9 and TRBJ2-7, with 8 nucleotides matching TRBD2. Sequencing input: blood, either unsorted or a sorted T cell fraction (not recorded which). The sequence was collected from a male donor with ankylosing spondylitis. Here the CDR3 DNA reads TGTGCCAGCAGAAAGCGGGAGCGGGACGAGCAGTACTTC. It specifies CASRKRERDEQYF.